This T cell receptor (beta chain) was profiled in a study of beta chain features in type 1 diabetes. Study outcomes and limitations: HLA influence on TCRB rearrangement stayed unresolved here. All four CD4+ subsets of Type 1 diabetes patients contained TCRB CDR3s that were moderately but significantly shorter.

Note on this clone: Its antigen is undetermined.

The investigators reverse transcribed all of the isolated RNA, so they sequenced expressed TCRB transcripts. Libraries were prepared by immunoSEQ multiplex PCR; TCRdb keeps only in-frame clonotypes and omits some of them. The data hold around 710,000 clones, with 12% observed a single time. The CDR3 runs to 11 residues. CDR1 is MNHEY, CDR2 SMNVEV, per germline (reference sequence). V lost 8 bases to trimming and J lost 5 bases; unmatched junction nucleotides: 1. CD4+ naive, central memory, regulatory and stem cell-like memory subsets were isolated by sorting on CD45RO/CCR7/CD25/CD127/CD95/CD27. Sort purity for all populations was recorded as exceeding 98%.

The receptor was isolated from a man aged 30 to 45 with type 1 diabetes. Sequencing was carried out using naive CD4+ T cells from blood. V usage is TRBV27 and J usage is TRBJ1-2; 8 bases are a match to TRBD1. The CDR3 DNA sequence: TGTGCCAGCGGACAGGGTTATGGCTACACCTTC. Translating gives CASGQGYGYTF.